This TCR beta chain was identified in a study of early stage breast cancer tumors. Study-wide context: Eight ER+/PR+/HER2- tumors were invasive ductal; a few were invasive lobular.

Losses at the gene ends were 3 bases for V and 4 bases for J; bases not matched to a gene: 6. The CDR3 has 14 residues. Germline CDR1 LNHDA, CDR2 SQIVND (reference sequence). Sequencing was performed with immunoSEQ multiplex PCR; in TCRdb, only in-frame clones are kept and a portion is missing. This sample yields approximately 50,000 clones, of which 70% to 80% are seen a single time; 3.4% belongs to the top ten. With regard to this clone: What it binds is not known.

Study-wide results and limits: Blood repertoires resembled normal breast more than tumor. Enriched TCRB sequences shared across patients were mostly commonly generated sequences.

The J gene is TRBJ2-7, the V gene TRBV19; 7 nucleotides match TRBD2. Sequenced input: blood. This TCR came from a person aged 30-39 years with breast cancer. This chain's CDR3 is CASSIGLAEYEQYF. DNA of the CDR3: TGTGCCAGTAGTATCGGCCTAGCGGAGTACGAGCAGTACTTC.